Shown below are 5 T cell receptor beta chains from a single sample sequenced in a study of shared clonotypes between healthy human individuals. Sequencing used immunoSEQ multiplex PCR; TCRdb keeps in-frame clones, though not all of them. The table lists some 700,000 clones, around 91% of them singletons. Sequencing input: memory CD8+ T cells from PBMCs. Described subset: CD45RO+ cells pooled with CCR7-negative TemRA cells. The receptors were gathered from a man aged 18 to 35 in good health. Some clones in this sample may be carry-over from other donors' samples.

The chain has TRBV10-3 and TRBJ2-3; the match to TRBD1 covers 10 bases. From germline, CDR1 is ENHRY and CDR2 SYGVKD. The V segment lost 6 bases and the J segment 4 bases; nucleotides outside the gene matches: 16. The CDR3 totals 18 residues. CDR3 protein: CAISGLGTGAGTPDTQYF. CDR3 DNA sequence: TGTGCCATCAGCGGGCTAGGGACAGGGGCGGGAACCCCAGATACGCAGTATTTT.

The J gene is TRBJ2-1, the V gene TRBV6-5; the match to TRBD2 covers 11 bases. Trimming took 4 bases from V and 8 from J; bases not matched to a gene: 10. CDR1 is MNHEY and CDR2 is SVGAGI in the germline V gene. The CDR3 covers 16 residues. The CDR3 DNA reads TGTGCCAGCAGTTCCCACCTGACTAGCGGGATATATGAGCAGTTCTTC. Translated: CASSSHLTSGIYEQFF.

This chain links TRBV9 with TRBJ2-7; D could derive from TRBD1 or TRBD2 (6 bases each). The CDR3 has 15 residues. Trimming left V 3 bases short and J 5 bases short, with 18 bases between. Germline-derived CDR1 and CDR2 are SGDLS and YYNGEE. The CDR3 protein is CASSAESWGADEQYF. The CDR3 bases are TGTGCCAGCAGCGCTGAATCGTGGGGGGCGGACGAGCAGTACTTC.

The chain's CDR3 is CASSLRGSGYSEQYF. The CDR3 nucleotides read TGTGCCAGCAGTTTAAGAGGGTCGGGGTACTCCGAGCAGTACTTC. This sequence joins TRBV27 and TRBJ2-7; a possible D gene is TRBD2 (5 bases). V gave up 2 bases and J gave up 6 bases, with 17 bases separating them. CDR3 length: 15 amino acids. CDR1 is MNHEY, CDR2 SMNVEV, per germline (reference sequence).

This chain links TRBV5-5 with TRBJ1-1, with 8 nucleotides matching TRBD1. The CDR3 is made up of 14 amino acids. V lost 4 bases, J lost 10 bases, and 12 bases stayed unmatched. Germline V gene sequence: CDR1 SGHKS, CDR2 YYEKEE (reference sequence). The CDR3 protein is CASSLWTGRQVAFF. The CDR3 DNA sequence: TGTGCCAGCAGCCTCTGGACAGGGAGACAGGTAGCTTTCTTT.